Each of the 28 T cell receptor beta chains below was sequenced from the same sample in a study of T cell repertoires in chronic hepatitis B (dated by TCRdb to the late 2010s). Library preparation was by the immunoSEQ multiplex PCR assay. TCRdb re-hosts the immuneACCESS table, in-frame sequences only. Its copies lack some clones; in the studies checked, an unresolved V gene accounts for under half of them, and the cause for the rest is not known. For this sample the table gives 500 or so clones, of which roughly 85% were detected only once. The top ten clonotypes cover around 10% of the sample. The material sequenced was total CD8+ T cells from PBMCs. The receptors stem from a human donor with chronic hepatitis B virus infection.

This clone was recorded a few times. The chain recombines TRBV30 with TRBJ1-1; TRBD1 aligns across 8 bases. Trimming removed 0 bases from V and 4 bases from J; junction bases left unmatched: 4. This CDR3 region has 14 residues. Germline-derived CDR1 and CDR2 are GTSNPN and SVGIG (reference sequence). CDR3 residues: CAWSVGTGSTEAFF. CDR3 DNA: TGTGCCTGGAGTGTTGGGACAGGTAGCACTGAAGCTTTCTTT. Full variable domain (outside the CDR3, taken from reference TRBV30 and TRBJ1-1): SQTIHQWPATLVQPVGSPLSLECTVEGTSNPNLYWYRQAAGRGLQLLFYSVGIGQISSEVPQNLSASRPQDRQFILSSKKLLLSDSGFYLCAWSVGTGSTEAFFGQGTRLTVV.

The chain has TRBV19 and TRBJ1-6; 7 bases match TRBD1. V lost 0 bases and J lost 10; bases outside the gene matches: 9. The CDR3 consists of 16 residues. Per the germline V gene, CDR1 is LNHDA and CDR2 is SQIVND (reference sequence). The CDR3 region has the DNA TGTGCCAGTAGTATAGAATCGGGCAGGGGGGCCTCACCCCTCCACTTT. This gives the protein CASSIESGRGASPLHF.

This clone has a single count. The CDR3 protein is CASSPTLVAHEQFF. Written as DNA, the CDR3 is TGTGCCAGCAGCCCCACCCTAGTAGCTCATGAGCAGTTCTTC. V is TRBV11-2 and J is TRBJ2-1; no definite D call. Trimming cost V 5 bases and J 8 bases, with 16 bases left between them. The V gene's germline CDR1 is SGHAT and CDR2 FQNNGV. CDR3 length equals 14 residues.

This rearrangement joins TRBV9 to TRBJ2-1, with D unresolved. The germline V gene has CDR1 SGDLS and CDR2 YYNGEE. V lost 3 bases, J lost 0 bases, and 16 bases lay in between. CDR3 length equals 17 residues. The CDR3 DNA is TGTGCCAGCAGCGATTCTCTTGAGCCCCGCTCCTACAATGAGCAGTTCTTC. Amino acid sequence: CASSDSLEPRSYNEQFF. The complete variable domain, with remaining parts taken from reference TRBV9 and TRBJ2-1, reads DSGVTQTPKHLITATGQRVTLRCSPRSGDLSVYWYQQSLDQGLQFLIQYYNGEERAKGNILERFSAQQFPDLHSELNLSSLELGDSALYFCASSDSLEPRSYNEQFFGPGTRLTVL.

This clone has only one observation. V is TRBV6-5 and J is TRBJ2-5; maybe TRBD2 (7 bases). V was clipped by 4 bases and J by 0 bases, with 12 bases between them. This CDR3 is built from 15 residues. CDR1 is MNHEY, CDR2 SVGAGI, per germline. The CDR3 loop is CASSSAGANQETQYF. CDR3 DNA: TGTGCCAGCAGTTCTGCGGGGGCGAACCAAGAGACCCAGTACTTC.

V gene TRBV2 combines with J gene TRBJ1-2; no clear D. Germline CDR1 and CDR2: SNHLY and FYNNEI. V lost 8 bases to trimming and J lost 2 bases, with 12 bases between them. The CDR3 is 13 amino acids. The CDR3 loop reads CASFQRANYGYTF. In DNA, the CDR3 is TGTGCCAGCTTCCAACGGGCGAACTATGGCTACACCTTC.

The chain is built from TRBV5-4 and TRBJ1-2; 7 bases are a match to TRBD1. Per germline, CDR1 SGHNT and CDR2 YYREEE (reference sequence). Trimming at V came to 5 bases and at J to 0 bases, leaving 7 bases not matched to a gene. The CDR3 has 15 amino acids. This CDR3 is CASRPGTAPNYGYTF. DNA of the CDR3: TGTGCCAGCAGGCCCGGGACAGCACCTAACTATGGCTACACCTTC.

Notes on this clone: Different DNA sequences within this sample yield the same CDR3. The chain combines TRBV6-1 with TRBJ1-4; D possibly corresponds to TRBD1 (5 bases). The length of the CDR3 is 16 residues. The V and J ends lost 3 bases and 4 bases respectively, with 15 bases between them. The germline CDR1 and CDR2 sequences are MNHNS and SASEGT. Here the CDR3 reads CASSDLPGQGNEKLFF. The DNA for the CDR3 is TGTGCCAGCAGTGACTTGCCGGGGCAGGGTAATGAAAAACTGTTTTTT.

The V call is TRBV5-1, the J call TRBJ2-1, with 7 bases fitting TRBD2. The CDR3 runs 19 residues. Looked up from germline, CDR1 is SGHRS and CDR2 is YFSETQ. The V and J ends lost 0 bases and 3 bases, in that order; junction bases with no gene match: 15. The CDR3 DNA is TGCGCCAGCAGCTTGGCCGAGTGGGCGGGAGAGGAGGTCTACAATGAGCAGTTCTTC. It is translated as CASSLAEWAGEEVYNEQFF.

The rearrangement uses TRBV2 and TRBJ1-3, with 8 bases lining up with TRBD1. The germline V gene encodes CDR1 SNHLY and CDR2 FYNNEI. J gave up 3 bases and V 7 bases, and 5 bases lay outside the gene matches. The CDR3 is 14 residues long. The CDR3 is CASMAGGGGNTIYF. The CDR3 coding sequence is TGTGCCAGCATGGCAGGGGGCGGTGGAAACACCATATATTTT.

V gene TRBV7-9 combines with J gene TRBJ2-7; 7 bases map to TRBD1. This CDR3 comprises 14 residues. Germline V gene data show CDR1 as SEHNR and CDR2 as FQNEAQ (reference sequence). V lost 0 bases and J lost 2; bases outside the gene matches: 1. CDR3 DNA sequence: TGTGCCAGCAGCTTAGCGGGGACAGCCTACGAGCAGTACGTC. This sequence encodes CASSLAGTAYEQYV.

V is TRBV5-6 and J is TRBJ2-3; 7 bases align to TRBD1. J gave up 3 bases and V 7 bases, and 2 bases lay outside the gene matches. Germline V gene sequence: CDR1 SGHDT, CDR2 YYEEEE. The CDR3 runs 12 residues. CDR3 sequence reads: CASLGQTDTQYF. CDR3 bases: TGTGCCAGCTTGGGACAGACAGATACGCAGTATTTT. Combining the CDR3 with reference TRBV5-6 and TRBJ2-3 gives the whole variable domain DAGVTQSPTHLIKTRGQQVTLRCSPKSGHDTVSWYQQALGQGPQFIFQYYEEEERQRGNFPDRFSGHQFPNYSSELNVNALLLGDSALYLCASLGQTDTQYFGPGTRLTVL.

This chain connects TRBV7-9 to TRBJ2-3; TRBD2 is a possible D gene (6 bases). The V and J ends lost 6 bases and 2 bases respectively, with 9 bases between them. The CDR3 is made up of 13 amino acids. Germline V gives CDR1 SEHNR, CDR2 FQNEAQ (reference sequence). CDR3 bases: TGTGCCAGCAGGGGCGGGGACACAGATACGCAGTATTTT. Amino acids: CASRGGDTDTQYF. Together with reference TRBV7-9 and TRBJ2-3, the CDR3 gives the full variable domain: DTGVSQNPRHKITKRGQNVTFRCDPISEHNRLYWYRQTLGQGPEFLTYFQNEAQLEKSRLLSDRFSAERPKGSFSTLEIQRTEQGDSAMYLCASRGGDTDTQYFGPGTRLTVL.

V and J are TRBV29-1 and TRBJ2-1; 7 bases align to TRBD2. The CDR3 covers 13 residues. V was clipped by 8 bases and J by 0 bases; unmatched bases: 4. Germline V CDR1 and CDR2: SQVTM, ANQGSEA. The CDR3 spells CSSSGGSYNEQFF. DNA for the CDR3: TGCAGCTCATCGGGAGGCTCCTACAATGAGCAGTTCTTC.

The J gene is TRBJ1-6, the V gene TRBV5-1; 9 bases map to TRBD1. Germline V CDR1 and CDR2: SGHRS, YFSETQ. The V gene end was trimmed by 7 bases and the J gene end by 2 bases; junction bases not matched to a gene: 13. CDR3 length: 18 residues. CDR3 nucleotide sequence: TGCGCCAGCTCAGAGTTACCGGGACAGGGCCCCTATAATTCACCCCTCCACTTT. This gives the protein CASSELPGQGPYNSPLHF.

The rearrangement links TRBV23-1 to TRBJ2-6; D is undetermined. TRBV23-1 is designated an ORF whose function remains uncertain. The CDR3 length is 18 residues. Trimming took off 5 bases at V and 5 bases at J, with 22 bases between the two ends. The CDR3 loop is CASSCSDTQQSRANVLTF. The CDR3 region has the DNA TGCGCCAGCAGTTGTTCGGATACGCAACAAAGTCGGGCCAACGTCCTGACTTTC.

The J gene is TRBJ1-2, the V gene TRBV15; the D gene is possibly TRBD1 (5 bases). Germline-derived CDR1 and CDR2 are LNHNV and YYDKDF (reference sequence). Trimming shortened V by 0 bases and J by 8 bases, and 16 bases separated the two germline ends. This CDR3 is built from 15 residues. The DNA of the CDR3 is TGTGCCACCAGCAGAGATATAAGAGACAGTCAGGGCTACACCTTC. Protein sequence: CATSRDIRDSQGYTF.

The CDR3 region has the DNA TGTGCCAGTGGGGGGGCCTTGACAGATACGCAGTATTTT. It is translated as CASGGALTDTQYF. The chain links TRBV7-9 to TRBJ2-3; tentatively, D is TRBD2 (7 bases). CDR3 length equals 13 residues. Trimming shortened V by 9 bases and J by 3 bases, and 13 bases separated the two germline ends. Germline V lookup: CDR1 SEHNR, CDR2 FQNEAQ (reference sequence).

The gene calls are TRBV7-6 and TRBJ2-3; D uncertain. The CDR3 is 13 residues long. Germline V gene sequence: CDR1 SGHVS, CDR2 FNYEAQ. The germline V and J ends were trimmed by 5 bases and 1 base, with 7 bases remaining between them. The CDR3 DNA sequence: TGTGCCAGCAGCCTTGGCCGCACAGATACGCAGTATTTT. The encoded protein is CASSLGRTDTQYF.

This chain connects TRBV14 to TRBJ2-1; D is unclear. The V gene's germline CDR1 is SGHDN and CDR2 FVKESK. The CDR3 is 13 amino acids. The ends were cut back, 4 bases at V and 5 bases at J, with 9 bases in the middle. The CDR3 sequence is CASSPLNDNEQFF. The CDR3, as DNA: TGTGCCAGCAGCCCTCTGAATGACAATGAGCAGTTCTTC.

The chain links TRBV6-1 to TRBJ1-1, with unresolved D. Trimming pared 2 bases from V and 8 bases from J, leaving 12 bases between. The CDR3 totals 13 residues. Germline CDR1 reads MNHNS; CDR2 reads SASEGT. CDR3 bases: TGTGCCAGCAGTGAATCGATTGCAGAAGAAGCTTTCTTT. Amino acid sequence: CASSESIAEEAFF.

The rearrangement joins TRBV7-9 to TRBJ2-7; D remains ambiguous. Trimming took 1 base from V and 3 from J, leaving 7 bases between them. CDR1 is SEHNR, CDR2 FQNEAQ, per germline (reference sequence). The CDR3 loop spans 13 amino acids. The CDR3 reads CASSLVLGYEQYF. For the CDR3, the DNA is TGTGCCAGCAGCTTAGTTTTGGGCTACGAGCAGTACTTC.

The chain joins TRBV5-4 to TRBJ2-3; TRBD1 matches at 8 bases. Per the germline V gene, CDR1 is SGHNT and CDR2 is YYREEE (reference sequence). The ends lost 4 bases at V and 3 bases at J; junction bases unmatched: 7. The CDR3 length is 15 residues. CDR3 amino acids: CASSPGTGRTDTQYF. DNA of the CDR3: TGTGCCAGCAGCCCCGGGACAGGTCGAACAGATACGCAGTATTTT.

The chain carries TRBV18 and TRBJ2-3, with 11 bases aligning to TRBD2. Per germline, CDR1 KGHSH and CDR2 LQKENI. The CDR3 sequence is 18 residues long. J was trimmed by 2 bases and V by 4 bases; bases with no gene match: 11. CDR3 sequence: CASSLGTSGVHPTDTQYF. CDR3 DNA: TGTGCCAGCTCACTCGGGACTAGCGGCGTACACCCCACAGATACGCAGTATTTT.

The J gene is TRBJ1-2, the V gene TRBV11-1; the D gene is possibly TRBD1 (6 bases). CDR3 length equals 15 residues. Germline V gene data show CDR1 as SGHAT and CDR2 as FQDESV (reference sequence). V lost 5 bases and J lost 8, with 21 bases in between. CDR3 residues: CASSPRAPGDGGYTF. DNA for the CDR3: TGTGCCAGCAGCCCCAGGGCCCCAGGGGACGGAGGCTACACCTTC.

The chain has TRBV11-1 and TRBJ1-1; D is unclear. CDR3 length: 15 residues. Germline values: CDR1 SGHAT, CDR2 FQDESV (reference sequence). V gave up 7 bases and J gave up 5 bases, with 20 bases separating them. Here the CDR3 reads CASIPGPGLGTEAFF. As DNA, the CDR3 is TGTGCCAGCATCCCAGGCCCGGGTTTGGGGACTGAAGCTTTCTTT.

The gene calls are TRBV5-6 and TRBJ2-3, with 11 bases identical to TRBD2. V was clipped by 5 bases and J by 6 bases; unmatched bases: 8. CDR3 length: 15 amino acids. Germline V gives CDR1 SGHDT, CDR2 YYEEEE. The CDR3 protein is CASRLTSGSIDTQYF. The CDR3 DNA sequence: TGTGCCAGCAGACTAACTAGCGGGAGTATCGATACGCAGTATTTT.

The chain carries TRBV7-2 and TRBJ2-5; D is unresolved. Trimming removed 3 bases at V and 2 bases at J, with 4 bases between. The CDR3 is 12 amino acids. Germline V gives CDR1 SGHTA, CDR2 FQGNSA. The CDR3 loop is CASSFSQETQYF. The CDR3 DNA reads as TGTGCCAGCAGCTTTTCACAAGAGACCCAGTACTTC.